These 26 T cell receptor beta chains came from one sample sequenced in a study of shared clonotypes between healthy human individuals (TCRdb year 2020). Library generation was performed with the immunoSEQ multiplex PCR assay. The table was pulled from immuneACCESS by TCRdb, which kept in-frame rearrangements only. Such tables lose some clones; where checked, under half of the loss comes from unresolved V genes, and the rest has no known cause. The sample table holds approximately 710,000 clones, of which about 90% were seen once. The ten biggest clones cover 34% of the sample. The sample comprised memory CD8+ T cells from PBMCs. Read against the paper, the sample's cell subset or site label means: CD45RO+ cells pooled with CCR7-negative TemRA cells. These receptors were collected from a man aged 18 to 35 in good health. Some clones in this sample may be carry-over from other donors' samples.

This clone has just a few counts. The V call is TRBV2, the J call TRBJ1-5; D may be TRBD1 (5 bases). The CDR3 is 14 amino acids. The germline CDR1 and CDR2 sequences are SNHLY and FYNNEI. The V gene lost 6 bases and the J gene lost 3 bases, with 12 bases spanning the gap. DNA of the CDR3: TGTGCCAGCAGGAGAGACAGTAACAATCAGCCCCAGCATTTT. Residues: CASRRDSNNQPQHF. The variable domain in full, completed from reference TRBV2 and TRBJ1-5, reads EPEVTQTPSHQVTQMGQEVILRCVPISNHLYFYWYRQILGQKVEFLVSFYNNEISEKSEIFDDQFSVERPDGSNFTLKIRSTKLEDSAMYFCASRRDSNNQPQHFGDGTRLSIL.

The rearrangement uses TRBV6-1 and TRBJ1-5; D is unclear. The length of the CDR3 is 16 residues. With 2 bases removed from V and 4 bases from J, the gap between germline ends came to 15 bases. Germline V gene data show CDR1 as MNHNS and CDR2 as SASEGT. The CDR3 DNA is TGTGCCAGCAGTGAATGGCAGCTCAGTGGGAATCAGCCCCAGCATTTT. This codes for CASSEWQLSGNQPQHF.

The V and J genes are TRBV27 and TRBJ1-1, with D tentatively TRBD1 (5 bases). The V gene's germline CDR1 is MNHEY and CDR2 SMNVEV (reference sequence). The ends were cut back, 3 bases at V and 5 bases at J, with 16 bases in the middle. The CDR3 has 15 residues. CDR3 nucleotides: TGTGCCAGCAGTTTCGACGGGGAAGGGGAGACTGAAGCTTTCTTT. Protein sequence: CASSFDGEGETEAFF.

The chain couples TRBV11-2 to TRBJ2-7; no firm D call. Between the trimmed V and J ends, which lost 3 bases and 7 bases, there was a span of 19 bases. The CDR3 length is 15 residues. From germline, CDR1 is SGHAT and CDR2 FQNNGV. CDR3 amino acids: CASSFRTGSHREQYF. CDR3 sequence (DNA): TGTGCCAGCAGCTTCCGAACGGGTAGCCACCGAGAGCAGTACTTC.

The rearrangement uses TRBV13 and TRBJ2-2; TRBD1 might be the D (6 bases). CDR1 is PRHDT, CDR2 FYEKMQ, per germline (reference sequence). This CDR3 comprises 14 residues. Trimming took 0 bases from V and 8 from J, leaving 10 bases between them. The CDR3 DNA is TGTGCCAGCAGCTTAGGTCAGGGGCCGGGGGAGCTGTTTTTT. Translated: CASSLGQGPGELFF.

This rearrangement joins TRBV2 to TRBJ2-3, with D perhaps assigned TRBD1 or TRBD2 (6 bases each). The CDR3 is 15 amino acids. V gave up 7 bases and J gave up 2 bases, with 16 bases separating them. Germline V gene lookup returns CDR1 SNHLY and CDR2 FYNNEI. CDR3 DNA sequence: TGTGCCAGCACCCTAGGGGGGAGACTCACAGATACGCAGTATTTT. Protein: CASTLGGRLTDTQYF.

The V call is TRBV9, the J call TRBJ2-3, with TRBD1 matching over 7 bases. V gave up 0 bases and J gave up 2 bases; unmatched junction bases: 3. There are 15 residues in the CDR3. Germline assignment: CDR1 SGDLS and CDR2 YYNGEE. The DNA for the CDR3 is TGTGCCAGCAGCGTAGAGGGACAGAACACAGATACGCAGTATTTT. This gives the protein CASSVEGQNTDTQYF.

The chain is built from TRBV2 and TRBJ2-3; 9 nucleotides line up with TRBD1. With 4 bases clipped from V and 2 bases from J, the junction kept 7 bases outside the gene matches. Germline loops: CDR1 SNHLY, CDR2 FYNNEI. There are 16 residues in the CDR3. CDR3 sequence (DNA): TGTGCCAGCAGTGCCCGGACAGGGGACCCCACAGATACGCAGTATTTT. Translated: CASSARTGDPTDTQYF.

V and J are TRBV5-4 and TRBJ2-7; D might be TRBD2 (6 bases). From germline, CDR1 is SGHNT and CDR2 YYREEE (reference sequence). CDR3 length: 15 residues. Trimming stripped 4 bases from V and 5 bases from J, with 19 bases between. The CDR3 spells CASSEVLGGAHEQYF. CDR3 coding DNA: TGTGCCAGCAGCGAGGTGCTGGGGGGAGCCCACGAGCAGTACTTC. The variable domain in full, with the rest retrieved from reference TRBV5-4 and TRBJ2-7, is ETGVTQSPTHLIKTRGQQVTLRCSSQSGHNTVSWYQQALGQGPQFIFQYYREEENGRGNFPPRFSGLQFPNYSSELNVNALELDDSALYLCASSEVLGGAHEQYFGPGTRLTVT.

The V and J genes are TRBV28 and TRBJ2-7, with D possibly being TRBD2 (5 bases). Trimming removed 4 bases from V and 1 base from J, with 20 bases in between. This CDR3 comprises 17 residues. Germline CDR1 MDHEN, CDR2 SYDVKM. This chain's CDR3 is CASSSFLEVGNSYEQYF. CDR3 coding DNA: TGTGCCAGCAGTTCCTTCCTGGAGGTGGGGAATTCCTACGAGCAGTACTTC.

The chain employs TRBV9 and TRBJ2-7, with 12 bases matching TRBD2. The germline gives CDR1 SGDLS, CDR2 YYNGEE. Trimming at V came to 0 bases and at J to 2 bases, leaving 3 bases not matched to a gene. The CDR3 contains 16 residues. The CDR3 coding sequence is TGTGCCAGCAGCGTAGAGCCTAGCGGGAGGGCCTACGAGCAGTACTTC. Translated, it gives CASSVEPSGRAYEQYF.

The chain is built from TRBV28 and TRBJ2-7; the D gene is possibly TRBD1 (5 bases). V was shortened by 6 bases and J by 2 bases, with 17 bases between the two germline ends. The CDR3 length is 15 residues. Germline-derived CDR1 and CDR2 are MDHEN and SYDVKM. Here the CDR3 DNA reads TGTGCCAGCAGCCGCGCCCCCACAGGAACCTACGAGCAGTACTTC. Encoded protein: CASSRAPTGTYEQYF.

The J gene is TRBJ1-1, the V gene TRBV7-2; a weak D match, TRBD1 (6 bases). The CDR3 contains 17 residues. CDR1 and CDR2 (germline): SGHTA, FQGNSA. V was clipped by 1 base and J by 1 base, with 16 bases between them. Here the CDR3 DNA reads TGTGCCAGCAGCTTAGTCCCTCGGACAGCTACGAACACTGAAGCTTTCTTT. Protein: CASSLVPRTATNTEAFF.

The chain employs TRBV5-1 and TRBJ1-1; D is perhaps TRBD1 (6 bases). Germline CDR1 is SGHRS and CDR2 is YFSETQ. Trimming took 4 bases from V and 3 from J, leaving 16 bases between them. The CDR3 has 15 amino acids. The CDR3 sequence: CASSPRGAGDTEAFF. DNA of the CDR3: TGCGCCAGCAGCCCAAGGGGGGCAGGAGACACTGAAGCTTTCTTT.

This chain uses TRBV11-2 with TRBJ2-5; D is possibly TRBD2 (7 bases). Germline CDR1 reads SGHAT; CDR2 reads FQNNGV. Deletions cut 5 bases from V and 7 bases from J, with 20 bases between. The CDR3 runs 15 residues. CDR3 coding DNA: TGTGCCAGCAGCCAAGGGGGGGCCTCGTGGGGGACCCAGTACTTC. This gives the protein CASSQGGASWGTQYF.

This clone was detected once. This rearrangement joins TRBV7-6 to TRBJ1-3, with TRBD1 as a possible D gene (5 bases). The V gene lost 3 bases and the J gene lost 2 bases, with 11 bases spanning the gap. Germline CDR1 and CDR2: SGHVS and FNYEAQ. The CDR3 is 15 amino acids. In DNA form, the CDR3 reads TGTGCCAGCAGCTTGAGGGACTTCCCTGGAAACACCATATATTTT. Translating it yields CASSLRDFPGNTIYF.

The rearrangement joins TRBV4-2 to TRBJ1-1; D unclear. The CDR3 consists of 13 residues. Trimming shortened V by 5 bases and J by 1 base, and 8 bases separated the two germline ends. Germline CDR1 is LGHNA and CDR2 is YNFKEQ. This chain's CDR3 is CASSLTKNTEAFF. DNA for the CDR3: TGTGCCAGCAGCTTAACAAAGAACACTGAAGCTTTCTTT.

V and J are TRBV9 and TRBJ2-7; 7 bases map to TRBD2. The CDR3 extends over 15 amino acids. CDR1 SGDLS and CDR2 YYNGEE come from the germline V gene. V dropped 4 bases and J dropped 6; count of bases not matched to a gene: 13. The CDR3: CASSLAGRESSEQYF. Written as DNA, the CDR3 is TGTGCCAGCAGCTTGGCTGGGCGGGAGTCTTCCGAGCAGTACTTC. The complete variable domain, with remaining parts taken from reference TRBV9 and TRBJ2-7, reads DSGVTQTPKHLITATGQRVTLRCSPRSGDLSVYWYQQSLDQGLQFLIQYYNGEERAKGNILERFSAQQFPDLHSELNLSSLELGDSALYFCASSLAGRESSEQYFGPGTRLTVT.

This rearrangement joins TRBV6-5 to TRBJ2-7; either TRBD1 or TRBD2 may fit D (5 bases each). V shed 6 bases and J shed 0 bases, with 12 bases lying between them. Germline V lookup: CDR1 MNHEY, CDR2 SVGAGI. The CDR3 is made up of 14 amino acids. The CDR3 reads CASRAGTLSYEQYF. CDR3 sequence (DNA): TGTGCCAGCAGGGCAGGGACCCTCTCCTACGAGCAGTACTTC.

V gene TRBV2 combines with J gene TRBJ2-2; D unresolved. CDR1 SNHLY and CDR2 FYNNEI come from the germline V gene. The CDR3 has 16 residues. The germline V and J ends were trimmed by 9 bases and 7 bases, with 24 bases remaining between them. CDR3 in amino acids: CASTVQRDLVGGELFF. CDR3 DNA: TGTGCCAGTACGGTACAAAGAGACCTGGTCGGCGGGGAGCTGTTTTTT.

J is TRBJ2-7 and V is TRBV2; D is perhaps TRBD1 (6 bases). Germline V gives CDR1 SNHLY, CDR2 FYNNEI. V was cut by 1 base and J by 0 bases, with 16 bases left in between. This CDR3 has 17 residues. The CDR3 nucleotides read TGTGCCAGCAGTGAAGATCCCCGGGACACCTACTCCTACGAGCAGTACTTC. It translates to CASSEDPRDTYSYEQYF.

The V call is TRBV7-9, the J call TRBJ1-1; D is undetermined. Germline CDR1 SEHNR, CDR2 FQNEAQ (reference sequence). V was pared by 1 base and J by 6 bases, with 9 bases between. The CDR3 extends over 13 amino acids. The CDR3 nucleotides are TGTGCCAGCAGCTTAGAATCTTATCCTGAAGCTTTCTTT. Amino acids: CASSLESYPEAFF.

The V call is TRBV9, the J call TRBJ2-1; 8 bases match TRBD2. V lost 4 bases, J lost 12 bases, and 15 bases stayed unmatched. CDR1 is SGDLS, CDR2 YYNGEE, per germline. The CDR3 totals 15 residues. The DNA for the CDR3 is TGTGCCAGCAGCTCTACCGGGGGGGATTTGGTCAGGCAGTTCTTC. Its protein product is CASSSTGGDLVRQFF.

V is TRBV5-8 and J is TRBJ2-7; tentatively, D is TRBD1 (5 bases). Germline CDR1 SGHTS, CDR2 YDEGEE. The CDR3 totals 13 residues. With 7 bases removed from V and 2 bases from J, the gap between germline ends came to 13 bases. In DNA, the CDR3 is TGTGCCAGCCTACAGGATATCGCCTACGAGCAGTACTTC. Its protein product is CASLQDIAYEQYF.

The genes are TRBV27 and TRBJ2-3; TRBD1 matches 7 bases. The germline V gene has CDR1 MNHEY and CDR2 SMNVEV (reference sequence). V lost 5 bases to trimming and J lost 1 base; unmatched junction nucleotides: 6. This CDR3 is 15 amino acids long. For the CDR3, the DNA is TGTGCCAGCAGTGTACAGGGGTTAGGCACAGATACGCAGTATTTT. Its translation is CASSVQGLGTDTQYF.

The chain joins TRBV7-9 to TRBJ2-1; D is unclear. Trimming shortened V by 3 bases and J by 10 bases, and 10 bases separated the two germline ends. From germline, CDR1 is SEHNR and CDR2 FQNEAQ (reference sequence). The CDR3 loop spans 12 amino acids. CDR3 sequence reads: CASSFETVEQFF. CDR3 nucleotides: TGTGCCAGCAGCTTTGAGACGGTCGAGCAGTTCTTC.